A selection of T cell receptor beta chains follows, all from one sample in a study of T-cell reconstitution after alpha-beta-depleted transplantation in children. Each CDR3 protein is one row after TCRdb ran MiXCR on the PCR reads. The sample comprises hundreds of thousands of distinct CDR3 sequences, around 15% of which are singletons, and 25% to 35% rests with the top ten. The sample here was PBMCs, mostly from graft donor cells, taken 360 days after TCRalphabeta/CD19-depleted stem cell transplant. The receptors originated from a boy under two years old who had a stem cell transplant for Wiskott-Aldrich syndrome, so the T cells may come from the graft donor. Each CDR3 is given without its conserved first and last residue. Each record gives: V gene, clone size, CDR3 length, J gene, CDR3 protein. Not all rows give a size; the values are once, few, many and, for expanded clones, a class.

v_call: TRBV5-5
clone_size: NA
cdr3_length: 12
j_call: TRBJ2-3
cdr3_aa: ASCLWGVTDTQY

v_call: TRBV20-1
clone_size: NA
cdr3_length: 10
j_call: TRBJ2-2
cdr3_aa: SASRRTGELF

v_call: TRBV5-6
clone_size: few
cdr3_length: 16
j_call: TRBJ2-2
cdr3_aa: ASRVFRWHGENTGELF

v_call: TRBV20-1
clone_size: NA
cdr3_length: 7
j_call: TRBJ1-2
cdr3_aa: SPLGGYT

v_call: TRBV27
clone_size: few
cdr3_length: 13
j_call: TRBJ1-6
cdr3_aa: ASSLYRAGGSPLH

v_call: TRBV6-6
clone_size: NA
cdr3_length: 10
j_call: TRBJ2-3
cdr3_aa: ASKGATDTQY

v_call: TRBV27
clone_size: few
cdr3_length: 15
j_call: TRBJ2-2
cdr3_aa: ASSLGLAGAVTGELF

v_call: TRBV12-3/TRBV12-4
clone_size: many
cdr3_length: 10
j_call: TRBJ2-1
cdr3_aa: ASSLILSEQF

v_call: TRBV4-1
clone_size: few
cdr3_length: 13
j_call: TRBJ1-3
cdr3_aa: ASSQVNSGGNTIY

v_call: TRBV28
clone_size: NA
cdr3_length: 10
j_call: TRBJ1-5
cdr3_aa: ASSVIGGPQH

v_call: TRBV15
clone_size: NA
cdr3_length: 15
j_call: TRBJ2-1
cdr3_aa: ATSRVWGQGEGNEQF

v_call: TRBV28
clone_size: NA
cdr3_length: 9
j_call: TRBJ2-5
cdr3_aa: AISKGETQY

v_call: TRBV19
clone_size: few
cdr3_length: 10
j_call: TRBJ2-1
cdr3_aa: ASSRASNEQF

v_call: TRBV28
clone_size: NA
cdr3_length: 11
j_call: TRBJ1-2
cdr3_aa: ASSSRGGHGYT

v_call: TRBV2
clone_size: few
cdr3_length: 12
j_call: TRBJ2-7
cdr3_aa: ASSPPQTYYEQY

v_call: TRBV4-1
clone_size: few
cdr3_length: 13
j_call: TRBJ2-1
cdr3_aa: ASSHGTLWDNEQF

v_call: TRBV12-3/TRBV12-4
clone_size: NA
cdr3_length: 11
j_call: TRBJ2-2
cdr3_aa: ASTGQGSGELF

v_call: TRBV5-1
clone_size: few
cdr3_length: 12
j_call: TRBJ2-7
cdr3_aa: AIPTSGRLNEQY

v_call: TRBV7-6
clone_size: NA
cdr3_length: 13
j_call: TRBJ2-5
cdr3_aa: ASSFSGRELETQY

v_call: TRBV20-1
clone_size: NA
cdr3_length: 13
j_call: TRBJ2-7
cdr3_aa: SAREGGRYSYEQY

v_call: TRBV6-2/TRBV6-3
clone_size: NA
cdr3_length: 10
j_call: TRBJ2-7
cdr3_aa: ASSRYPYEQY

v_call: TRBV3-1
clone_size: NA
cdr3_length: 13
j_call: TRBJ2-1
cdr3_aa: ASSLTTGPYNEQF

v_call: TRBV20-1
clone_size: few
cdr3_length: 13
j_call: TRBJ2-1
cdr3_aa: SARDFEGSKNEQF

v_call: TRBV4-2
clone_size: NA
cdr3_length: 12
j_call: TRBJ2-1
cdr3_aa: ASSRDRANNEQF

v_call: TRBV7-8
clone_size: NA
cdr3_length: 10
j_call: TRBJ2-3
cdr3_aa: ASSPISPTQY

v_call: TRBV18
clone_size: NA
cdr3_length: 12
j_call: TRBJ1-1
cdr3_aa: ASSPGRYNTEAF

v_call: TRBV30
clone_size: NA
cdr3_length: 12
j_call: TRBJ2-3
cdr3_aa: AWRTSGRPRTQY

v_call: TRBV5-8
clone_size: NA
cdr3_length: 13
j_call: TRBJ2-5
cdr3_aa: ASSPWDRKQETQY

v_call: TRBV6-5
clone_size: NA
cdr3_length: 12
j_call: TRBJ2-7
cdr3_aa: ASSYVRGAYEQY

v_call: TRBV10-3
clone_size: many
cdr3_length: 16
j_call: TRBJ2-5
cdr3_aa: AISEKWSSGGVQETQY

v_call: TRBV20-1
clone_size: NA
cdr3_length: 12
j_call: TRBJ2-1
cdr3_aa: SASGDRGRYEQF

v_call: TRBV29-1
clone_size: NA
cdr3_length: 12
j_call: TRBJ2-5
cdr3_aa: SVVRDRGPETQY

v_call: TRBV12-3/TRBV12-4
clone_size: NA
cdr3_length: 13
j_call: TRBJ2-1
cdr3_aa: ASRLTSETYNEQF

v_call: TRBV20-1
clone_size: few
cdr3_length: 12
j_call: TRBJ2-2
cdr3_aa: SASGRLGTGELF

v_call: TRBV27
clone_size: few
cdr3_length: 14
j_call: TRBJ2-7
cdr3_aa: ASSFRLAGSSYEQY

v_call: TRBV7-2
clone_size: NA
cdr3_length: 14
j_call: TRBJ2-7
cdr3_aa: ASSLGSTSGRYEQY

v_call: TRBV7-9
clone_size: NA
cdr3_length: 14
j_call: TRBJ2-3
cdr3_aa: ASSPSIAGATDTQY

v_call: TRBV20-1
clone_size: NA
cdr3_length: 19
j_call: TRBJ2-1
cdr3_aa: SARVGGGPVVTPRSYNEQF

v_call: TRBV4-1
clone_size: few
cdr3_length: 13
j_call: TRBJ1-5
cdr3_aa: ASSQTRVGIQPQH

v_call: TRBV24-1
clone_size: few
cdr3_length: 11
j_call: TRBJ1-1
cdr3_aa: ATSDLTGGRAF

v_call: TRBV12-3/TRBV12-4
clone_size: NA
cdr3_length: 14
j_call: TRBJ2-5
cdr3_aa: ASSYGTGMGQETQY